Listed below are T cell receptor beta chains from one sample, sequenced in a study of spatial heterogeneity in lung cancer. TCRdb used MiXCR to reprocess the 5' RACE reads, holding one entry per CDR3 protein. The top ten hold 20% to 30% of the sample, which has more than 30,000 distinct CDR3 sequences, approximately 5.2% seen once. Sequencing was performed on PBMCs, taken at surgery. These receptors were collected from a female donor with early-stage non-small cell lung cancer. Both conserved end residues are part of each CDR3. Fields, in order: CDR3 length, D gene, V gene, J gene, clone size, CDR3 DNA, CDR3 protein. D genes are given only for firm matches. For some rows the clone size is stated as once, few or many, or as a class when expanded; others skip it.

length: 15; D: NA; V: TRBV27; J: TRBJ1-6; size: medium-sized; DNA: TGTGCCAGCAGTTTATCGCGGGGGGCAGGGACACCCCTCCACTTT; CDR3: CASSLSRGAGTPLHF
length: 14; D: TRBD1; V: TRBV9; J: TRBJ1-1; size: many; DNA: TGTGCCAGCAGCGTAGGACAGGGGAACACTGAAGCTTTCTTT; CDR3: CASSVGQGNTEAFF
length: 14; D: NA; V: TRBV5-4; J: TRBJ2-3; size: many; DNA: TGTGCCAGCAGCGTCCCGGGGGCGGCAGATACGCAGTATTTT; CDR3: CASSVPGAADTQYF
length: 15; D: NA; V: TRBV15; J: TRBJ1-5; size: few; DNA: TGTGCCACCAGCAGAGATCGGGGAAGTAATCAGCCCCAGCATTTT; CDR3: CATSRDRGSNQPQHF
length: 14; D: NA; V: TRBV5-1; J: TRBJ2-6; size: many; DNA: TGCGCCAGCAGCTTACCCACTGGGGCCAACGTCCTGACTTTC; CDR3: CASSLPTGANVLTF
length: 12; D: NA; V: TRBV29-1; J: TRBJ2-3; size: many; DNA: TGCAGCGTGGACGGGTACACAGATACGCAGTATTTT; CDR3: CSVDGYTDTQYF
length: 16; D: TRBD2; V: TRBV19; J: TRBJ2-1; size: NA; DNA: TGTGCCAGTAGTACCTCCGGGACTAGCCTCAACAATGAGCAGTTCTTC; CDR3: CASSTSGTSLNNEQFF
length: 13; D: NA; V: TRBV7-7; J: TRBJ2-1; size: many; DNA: TGTGCCAGCAGCCATGCCAGGGGCAATGAGCAGTTCTTC; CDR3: CASSHARGNEQFF
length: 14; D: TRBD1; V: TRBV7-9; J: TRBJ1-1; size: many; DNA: TGTGCCAGCAGTCAAGGGGGCTACGGCACTGAAGCTTTCTTT; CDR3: CASSQGGYGTEAFF
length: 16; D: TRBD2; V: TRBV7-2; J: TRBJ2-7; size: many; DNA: TGTGCCAGCAGCTTAGAGGGTAGCGGGGTATTCTACGAGCAGTACTTC; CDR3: CASSLEGSGVFYEQYF
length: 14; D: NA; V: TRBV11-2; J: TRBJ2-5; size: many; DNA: TGTGCCAGCAGCTTAGATCTAGGACAAGAGACCCAGTACTTC; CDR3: CASSLDLGQETQYF
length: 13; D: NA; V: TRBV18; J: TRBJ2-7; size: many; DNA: TGTGCCTTCCTAAGGGGGGCGCGTTCGGAGCAGTACTTC; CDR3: CAFLRGARSEQYF
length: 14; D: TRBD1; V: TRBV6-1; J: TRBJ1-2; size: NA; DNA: TGTGCCAGCAGTGCCAGGGGGCAGGGGTATGGCTACACCTTC; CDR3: CASSARGQGYGYTF
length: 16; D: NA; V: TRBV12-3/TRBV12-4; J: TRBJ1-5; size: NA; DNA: TGTGCCAGCAGCCCAGACAGGATCCATAGCAATCAGCCCCAGCATTTT; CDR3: CASSPDRIHSNQPQHF
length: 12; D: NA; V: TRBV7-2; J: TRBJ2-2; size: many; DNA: TGTGCCAGCAGCCCTCTCACCGGGGAGCTGTTTTTT; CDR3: CASSPLTGELFF
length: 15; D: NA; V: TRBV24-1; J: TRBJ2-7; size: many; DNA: TGTGCCACCAGTGATTTGATAGGGTACCCCTACGAGCAGTACTTC; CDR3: CATSDLIGYPYEQYF
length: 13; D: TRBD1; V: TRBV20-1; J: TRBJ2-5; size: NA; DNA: TGCAGTGCTAGGGACAGGGACCAAGAGACCCAGTACTTC; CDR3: CSARDRDQETQYF
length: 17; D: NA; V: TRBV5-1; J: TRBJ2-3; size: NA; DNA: TGCGCCAGCAGCTTGGTAGAGTTGGGCAGGGTGAGGGATACGCAGTATTTT; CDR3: CASSLVELGRVRDTQYF
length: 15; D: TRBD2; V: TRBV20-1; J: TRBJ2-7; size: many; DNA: TGCAGTGCTATCTTTGCTAGCGGGGGCCCCGTAGAGGAGCACTTC; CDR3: CSAIFASGGPVEEHF
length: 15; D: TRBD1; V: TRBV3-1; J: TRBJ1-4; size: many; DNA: TGTGCCAGCAGCTCACCGACAGGGGGAAAGGAAAAACTGTTTTTT; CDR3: CASSSPTGGKEKLFF
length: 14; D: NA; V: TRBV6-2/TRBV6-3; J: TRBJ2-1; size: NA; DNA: TGTGCCAGCAGCCGGGCAGGGGACTACAATGAGCAGTTCTTC; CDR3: CASSRAGDYNEQFF
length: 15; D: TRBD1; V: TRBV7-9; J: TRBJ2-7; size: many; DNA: TGTGCCAGCAGCCTGACCGGGACAGGGGGCCGAGAGCAGTACTTC; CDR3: CASSLTGTGGREQYF
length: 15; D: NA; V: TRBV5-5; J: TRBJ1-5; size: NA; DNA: TGTGCCAGCAGCTTGTTCGGAGGGGACAATCAGCCCCAGCATTTT; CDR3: CASSLFGGDNQPQHF
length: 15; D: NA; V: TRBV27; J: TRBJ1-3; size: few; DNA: TGTGCCAGCAGTTTCGACAGCAACCGTGGAAACACCATATATTTT; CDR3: CASSFDSNRGNTIYF
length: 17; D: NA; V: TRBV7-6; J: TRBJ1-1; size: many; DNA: TGTGCCAGCAGCTTGATTAGCACCCCGGGACAGAACACTGAAGCTTTCTTT; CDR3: CASSLISTPGQNTEAFF
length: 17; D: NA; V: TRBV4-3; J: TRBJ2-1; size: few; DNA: TGCGCCAGCAGCCACCTCCTTCCGGGCCAGGCGGGACGAGAGCAGTTCTTC; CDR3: CASSHLLPGQAGREQFF
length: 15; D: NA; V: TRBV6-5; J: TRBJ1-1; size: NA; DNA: TGTGCCAGCAGTTACTCGGGCAGCCTGAACACTGAAGCTTTCTTT; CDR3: CASSYSGSLNTEAFF
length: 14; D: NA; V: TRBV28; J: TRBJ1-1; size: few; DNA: TGTGCCAGCAGTCCCCGCCAGCGAGGGGCTGAAGCTTTCTTT; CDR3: CASSPRQRGAEAFF
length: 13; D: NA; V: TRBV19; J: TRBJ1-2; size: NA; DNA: TGTGCCAGTAGTTATCTGGGGAGGGCTGGCTACACCTTC; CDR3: CASSYLGRAGYTF
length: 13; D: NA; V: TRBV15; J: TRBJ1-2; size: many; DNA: TGTGCCACCAGCAGAGTAGCAAGAGGCTCCTACACCTTC; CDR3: CATSRVARGSYTF
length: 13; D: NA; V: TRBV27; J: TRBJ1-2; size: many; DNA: TGTGCCAGCAGTTTAATGGGCGGGGATGGCTACACCTTC; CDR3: CASSLMGGDGYTF
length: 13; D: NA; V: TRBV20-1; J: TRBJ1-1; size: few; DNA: TGCAGTGCTAGTGGAGGCGTGAGCACTGAAGCTTTCTTT; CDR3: CSASGGVSTEAFF
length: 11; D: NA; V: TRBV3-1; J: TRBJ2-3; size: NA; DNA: TGTGCCAGCAGCCGTTCGGATACGCAGTATTTT; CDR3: CASSRSDTQYF
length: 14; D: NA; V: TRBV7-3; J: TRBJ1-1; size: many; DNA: TGTGCCAGCAGCTTAAACAGGGCAAACACTGAAGCTTTCTTT; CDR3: CASSLNRANTEAFF
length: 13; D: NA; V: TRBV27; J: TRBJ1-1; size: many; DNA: TGTGCCAGCAGTTTAATTCGGACCGCTGAAGCTTTCTTT; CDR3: CASSLIRTAEAFF
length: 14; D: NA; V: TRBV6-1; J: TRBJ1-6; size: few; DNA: TGTGCCAGCAGTGATGATCCAGGGATTTCACCCCTCCACTTT; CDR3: CASSDDPGISPLHF